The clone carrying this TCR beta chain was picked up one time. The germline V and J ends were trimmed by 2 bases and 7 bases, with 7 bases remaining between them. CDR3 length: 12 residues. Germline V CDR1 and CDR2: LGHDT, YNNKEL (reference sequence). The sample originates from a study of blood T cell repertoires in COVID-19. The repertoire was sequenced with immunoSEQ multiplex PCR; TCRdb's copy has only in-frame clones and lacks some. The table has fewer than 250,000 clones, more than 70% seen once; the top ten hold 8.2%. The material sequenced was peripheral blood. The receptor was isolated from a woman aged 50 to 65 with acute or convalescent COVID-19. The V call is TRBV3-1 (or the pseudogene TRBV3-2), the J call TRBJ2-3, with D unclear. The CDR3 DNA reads TGTGCCAGCAGCCAACAAACAAATACGCAGTATTTT. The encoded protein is CASSQQTNTQYF.